The clone carrying this T cell receptor beta chain showed up many times. What it binds is not known. Carrying unique molecular identifiers, the cDNA also gained a universal primer site through template switching. TCRdb reanalysed the 5' RACE reads using MiXCR and keeps one entry per CDR3 protein. The sample has approximately 890,000 distinct CDR3 sequences, approximately 13% seen once. V was pared by 2 bases and J by 4 bases, with 4 bases between. The CDR3 consists of 12 residues. This entry comes from a study of identical twins. Notes on the study in general: Modelling underestimated the level of out-of-frame TCR alpha sharing observed in monozygotic twins. Conclusions relied on cross-sectional statistical analysis, not following the same donors. Alpha sequences out of frame and shared by twins had excess low generation probability.

This sample also appeared in a second study, on yellow fever vaccine responses in identical twins.

V gene TRBV12-3 or TRBV12-4 combines with J gene TRBJ2-3; D is unclear. Sequencing input: PBMCs. The receptor was isolated from a woman younger than 35 in good health. As DNA, the CDR3 is TGTGCCAGCAGTTTATCCCCAGATACGCAGTATTTT. Translation: CASSLSPDTQYF.